The clone carrying this T cell receptor beta chain was seen ten or more times. Its antigen is not identified. Assay: immunoSEQ multiplex PCR; the TCRdb copy retains only in-frame clones and omits some. The profile covers around 100,000 clones, with 87% appearing a single time and 2% to 2.5% taken by the ten largest. This sample stems from a study of T cell responses to AZD1222 COVID-19 vaccine. Germline-derived CDR1 and CDR2 are WSHSY and SAAADI. The V and J ends lost 2 bases and 0 bases respectively, with 5 bases between them. The CDR3 has 15 residues. Whole-study results and caveats: At 160-218 and 743-854, vaccine-associated CD4 TCRs were dominant, and they spanned spike. A rise in Spike-specific TCR breadth and depth followed two AZD1222 doses.

Sequenced here: peripheral blood, sampled 28 days after the second AZD1222 dose. The receptor was isolated from an adult who received the AZD1222 COVID-19 vaccine. This sequence joins TRBV10-2 and TRBJ1-6; D call uncertain. The CDR3, as DNA: TGCGCCAGCAGTGAGCAGAGCTCCTATAATTCACCCCTCCACTTT. It encodes CASSEQSSYNSPLHF.